The 9 T cell receptor beta chains below come from one sample, sequenced in a study of T-cell memory formation after mild COVID-19. TCRdb independently ran MiXCR on the 5' RACE reads; one entry per CDR3 protein. The sample consists of around 250,000 distinct CDR3 sequences, roughly 17% of them appearing once. The sequenced sample was PBMCs or a T cell subset sorted from them (not recorded which). The receptors here all came from a man aged 18 to 30 who had mild COVID-19 (a few samples of this study predate the infection). Cell type and time point are not known.

This clonotype was picked up a small number of times. This sequence joins TRBV2 and TRBJ1-6; no firm D call. This CDR3 is built from 13 residues. Trimming stripped 6 bases from V and 8 bases from J, with 11 bases between. Looked up from germline, CDR1 is SNHLY and CDR2 is FYNNEI. The CDR3: CASRGPRDSPLHF. CDR3 nucleotide sequence: TGTGCCAGCAGAGGACCAAGGGATTCACCCCTCCACTTT.

A few counts support this clonotype. This chain connects TRBV7-2 to TRBJ1-3; D is perhaps TRBD1 (6 bases). V was clipped by 5 bases and J by 2 bases, with 22 bases between them. The CDR3 is 18 amino acids. From germline, CDR1 is SGHTA and CDR2 FQGNSA. CDR3 sequence (DNA): TGTGCCAGCAGCACAGGGTATATTGGGGGGCGAGCTGGAAACACCATATATTTT. This codes for CASSTGYIGGRAGNTIYF.

This clonotype was found a few times. V usage is TRBV5-1 and J usage is TRBJ2-3; 9 bases are shared with TRBD1. Germline V gives CDR1 SGHRS, CDR2 YFSETQ. Losses at the gene ends were 8 bases for V and 2 bases for J; bases not matched to a gene: 6. This CDR3 region has 14 residues. CDR3 protein: CASSDRGVTDTQYF. CDR3 DNA: TGCGCCAGTTCGGACAGGGGAGTCACAGATACGCAGTATTTT.

This rearrangement joins TRBV7-8 to TRBJ1-1; no reliable D call. Germline CDR1 SGHVS, CDR2 FQNEAQ. The CDR3 totals 17 residues. V was clipped by 0 bases and J by 1 base, with 15 bases between them. CDR3: CASSLAPGLSKNTEAFF. In DNA, the CDR3 is TGTGCCAGCAGCTTAGCTCCGGGTTTAAGTAAGAACACTGAAGCTTTCTTT.

The chain links TRBV5-1 to TRBJ2-3, with D perhaps matching TRBD1 (6 bases). The V end lost 0 bases, the J end lost 2 bases, and 19 bases lay between the germline ends. The CDR3 consists of 18 residues. The germline V gene encodes CDR1 SGHRS and CDR2 YFSETQ. This CDR3 is CASSLAGTNSIHTDTQYF. CDR3 bases: TGCGCCAGCAGCTTGGCCGGGACAAACTCAATCCACACAGATACGCAGTATTTT.

The genes are TRBV10-2 and TRBJ1-5; unclear D gene. The CDR3 is 14 amino acids. CDR1 and CDR2 (germline): WSHSY, SAAADI. V lost 2 bases and J lost 7, with 12 bases in between. The DNA of the CDR3 is TGCGCCAGCAGTGAGATCGGGCATGGGCAGCCCCAGCATTTT. Protein: CASSEIGHGQPQHF.

Here the CDR3 DNA reads TGTGCCACCCTGAGGGTGCCCTACCGGGGGGAGCTGTTTTTT. This sequence encodes CATLRVPYRGELFF. This sequence joins TRBV6-1 and TRBJ2-2, with a possible D match to TRBD2 (5 bases). V was clipped by 10 bases and J by 8 bases, with 20 bases between them. This CDR3 is built from 14 residues. Germline CDR1 is MNHNS and CDR2 is SASEGT.

A few counts support this clonotype. This chain connects TRBV18 to TRBJ2-1, with D tentatively TRBD2 (6 bases). V was trimmed by 3 bases and J by 7 bases, leaving 22 bases between them. Per germline, CDR1 KGHSH and CDR2 LQKENI. The CDR3 has 17 amino acids. The CDR3 DNA sequence: TGTGCCAGCTCACCCTTAGTTAGCGGAGATACCTTTAATGAGCAGTTCTTC. Amino acid sequence: CASSPLVSGDTFNEQFF.

The chain couples TRBV11-1 to TRBJ2-2, with D maybe TRBD2 (6 bases). The CDR3 loop spans 17 amino acids. Germline assignment: CDR1 SGHAT and CDR2 FQDESV (reference sequence). V was shortened by 2 bases and J by 0 bases, with 13 bases between the two germline ends. CDR3 sequence: CASSLSRRGTNTGELFF. The CDR3, as DNA: TGTGCCAGCAGCTTAAGTCGTCGGGGGACGAACACCGGGGAGCTGTTTTTT. The whole variable domain, filled in from reference TRBV11-1 and TRBJ2-2, reads EAEVAQSPRYKITEKSQAVAFWCDPISGHATLYWYRQILGQGPELLVQFQDESVVDDSQLPKDRFSAERLKGVDSTLKIQPAELGDSAMYLCASSLSRRGTNTGELFFGEGSRLTVL.